This T cell receptor beta chain was found in a study of neurological immune-mediated disorders. Germline trimming cut 1 base from V and 6 bases from J; bases unmatched to any gene: 9. Germline values: CDR1 MGHRA, CDR2 YSYEKL. The CDR3 totals 15 residues. Time point reported: longitudinal time-point 1 (baseline). It was blood bank volunteers in Maryland, USA who made up the healthy controls. The authors made cDNA by 5'RACE with 10-nucleotide random UMIs. From the 5' RACE reads, TCRdb called clonotypes with MiXCR, one entry per CDR3 protein. This table has tens of thousands of distinct CDR3 sequences, approximately 10% appearing once.

The chain combines TRBV4-1 with TRBJ2-7; 7 nucleotides agree with TRBD2. Sequencing was done on a sample of PBMCs. The TCR originated in a man aged 25-45 years in good health. The CDR3 sequence: CASSQVAGETAEQYF. The CDR3 DNA is TGCGCCAGCAGCCAAGTTGCGGGAGAAACGGCCGAGCAGTACTTC.